This TCR beta chain was profiled in a study of cytomegalovirus exposure and HLA in healthy donors (dated by TCRdb to 2015 to 2018). With respect to the entire study: The 500 to 700 repertoires of the first cohort and the roughly 110 validation repertoires were produced on the same platform, according to a later analysis. The study aimed to test whether signatures of past pathogen exposure could be identified by cataloging public T cell receptors. A separate validation cohort of 100 to 150 different subjects was used in addition to the 666-subject first cohort. The study combined high-throughput TCR immunosequencing, statistical association of individual TCRs with disease status, and machine learning to predict cytomegalovirus infection status.

Turning to this clone: It lacks a known antigen. No much larger clone exists at a distance of one base, and base qualities are not known.

Preparation of the library involved the immunoSEQ multiplex PCR assay. In the authors' own workflow: A statistical classification framework was developed to diagnose cytomegalovirus status using the catalog of TCR beta chain sequences. TCRdb provides this immuneACCESS table in a form limited to in-frame rearrangements. Some clones are lacking; in checked studies, under half of them reflect an unresolved V gene, and why the rest are absent is not known. V, J and clone size reflect that table, while D and trimming were determined from the DNA. A total of around 300,000 clones appear in this sample, 65% to 90% of them only once. The ten most abundant clones make up about 1% of the sample. Donors formed part of the validation cohort, which comprised over a hundred subjects and was distinct from the first cohort of roughly 600 subjects. According to the germline V gene, CDR1 reads LGHNA and CDR2 reads YNFKEQ. V is shortened by 1 base, J by 2 bases, and the region joining them spans 13 bases. From its cysteine to its phenylalanine, the CDR3 spans 16 amino acids. The CDR3 DNA has 48 bases and is translated from base 1.

General study outcomes and caveats: A few of the identified cytomegalovirus-associated TCR beta chains were confirmed in vitro to be specific for cytomegalovirus antigens. In a later analysis, TCRs clustered in the first cohort were found to also tend to co-occur in the roughly 130 validation repertoires, with 94% of cluster scores above 0. The study listed approximately 150 TCR beta chains as associated with cytomegalovirus. All 120 or so repertoires were used to score co-occurrence in the validation cohort in a later analysis, because that analysis had no HLA typing for the cohort. While some public TCRs were present in many individuals, most TCR sequences turned up only very rarely across donors. The authors suggested that the approach could potentially be extended to other disease states and immunological phenotypes. The classifier was reported to diagnose cytomegalovirus status with high specificity and sensitivity in both the original cohort and the validation cohort.

This receptor was obtained from a woman aged 18 to 35 in good health and CMV-seronegative. This chain is built from TRBV4-2 and TRBJ2-3; a weak D assignment points to TRBD1 (5 bases agree). Sequencing was carried out using PBMCs. The CDR3: CASSQGYQGNTDTQYF. The DNA sequence is given as TGTGCCAGCAGCCAAGGGTACCAGGGAAACACAGATACGCAGTATTTT.